The TCR beta chain described here comes from a study of cytotoxic CD8 clonotypes in ibrutinib-treated CLL. About the study: Response samples were obtained once patients had received a median around twelve months of treatment, range 6 to 36. Study-wide points: Baseline-level clonality went beyond age-matched healthy donors and moved in step with circulating CD8+ T-cell counts.

Cryopreserved PBMCs supplied about 2 micrograms of genomic DNA for TCR beta libraries. This clone has only a few counts. Its cognate antigen is unknown. Some clones are missing from TCRdb's copy, which holds only in-frame ones; the method was immunoSEQ multiplex PCR. The sample has roughly 200,000 clones, roughly three quarters seen once. Germline V gene sequence: CDR1 SGDLS, CDR2 YYNGEE. The CDR3 loop spans 15 amino acids. V was clipped by 0 bases and J by 8 bases, with 17 bases between them. The chain couples TRBV9 to TRBJ1-2; D is unclear. The specimen comprised PBMCs, sampled after 12 months of ibrutinib treatment. The receptor comes from a human donor with chronic lymphocytic leukemia. In DNA form, the CDR3 reads TGTGCCAGCAGCGTAGACCTCGACTCAATGGGCGGCTACACCTTC. The encoded protein is CASSVDLDSMGGYTF.